This record looks at one TCR beta chain sequence and its context. V shed 4 bases, J shed 7 bases, and the junction held 10 bases outside the gene matches. This CDR3 comprises 16 residues. Germline CDR1 is LGHNA and CDR2 is YNFKEQ. This entry is derived from a study of blood T cell repertoires in COVID-19. Turning to the study itself: The United States, Italy and Spain were the sources of the acute and convalescent COVID-19 samples. T cells, B-cell-depleted T cells, or PBMCs supplied cDNA or gDNA.

In the source study's methods: Nucleated cell number was recorded as an estimate derived from reference gene primer amplification. The repertoire was sequenced with immunoSEQ multiplex PCR; TCRdb's copy has only in-frame clones and lacks some. Clone size and the V and J calls come from that table; the DNA yielded D and trimming. Found here are about 130,000 clones, about 86% of them singletons; the top ten hold around 16%. Source material: peripheral blood. This clonotype was obtained from a woman in her fifties or sixties who had recovered from COVID-19. V gene TRBV4-2 combines with J gene TRBJ1-4, with TRBD1 matching over 9 bases. CDR3 DNA: TGTGCCAGCAGCCGAGGATGGGGACAGGGTCTTGAAAAACTGTTTTTT. Encoded protein: CASSRGWGQGLEKLFF.